This TCR beta chain emerged from a study of Graves' ophthalmopathy and Graves' hyperthyroidism. As the template, RNA transcripts were used to amplify TCR beta CDR3 regions. Second-round multiplex PCR came after a first-round RT-PCR that employed HTBI primers. One entry per CDR3 protein, called by TCRdb with MiXCR from the multiplex PCR reads. The table records 200,000 to 250,000 distinct CDR3 sequences, roughly 50% of them present only once. This clonotype was seen more than once but under ten times. This TCR was recovered from an adult man with Graves' ophthalmopathy. The specimen was peripheral blood.

For the CDR3, the DNA is TGTGCCACCAACCGGGACAGGACCTACTCTGGAAACACCATATATTTT. Amino acid sequence: CATNRDRTYSGNTIYF. The chain joins TRBV24-1 to TRBJ1-3, with 8 positions matching TRBD1. The CDR3 is made up of 16 amino acids. Unmatched junction bases numbered 8, after V lost 8 bases and J lost 0 bases. CDR1 and CDR2 from the germline V gene are KGHDR and SFDVKD.